The clone carrying this T cell receptor (beta chain) was picked up a small number of times. The antigen is undetermined. This sample is part of a study of T cell repertoires in cytomegalovirus infection. Study-level information: Matching HLA type, along with CMV infection, was indicated by public TCR beta signatures. Study-level results: HLA-C-restricted CMV clonotypes gave the most frequent clonotype in two of eight donors. People with CMV and the relevant HLA were identified by cumulative public TCR beta family frequency.

Germline-derived CDR1 and CDR2 are LNHNV and YYDKDF (reference sequence). The germline V and J ends were trimmed by 0 bases and 6 bases, with 21 bases remaining between them. There are 19 residues in the CDR3. TCRdb reanalysed the reads using MiXCR and keeps one entry per CDR3 protein. The sample holds 450,000 to 550,000 distinct CDR3 sequences; approximately 16% are singletons and the top ten take approximately 24%. Sample: CD8+ T cells from PBMCs. The chain joins TRBV15 to TRBJ2-6; D not resolved. The receptor comes from a human donor in good health (CMV status not recorded). Some clones in this sample may be carry-over from other donors' samples. Here the CDR3 reads CATSRDRAGPSSLANVLTF. In DNA, the CDR3 is TGTGCCACCAGCAGAGATAGGGCAGGCCCGTCCAGCTTGGCCAACGTCCTGACTTTC.